This T cell receptor beta chain was documented in a study of T cells in Graves' hyperthyroidism and ophthalmopathy. V lost 11 bases, J lost 4 bases, and 3 bases stayed unmatched. The germline CDR1 and CDR2 sequences are MGHDK and SYGVNS. The CDR3 sequence is 11 residues long. The investigators amplified TCR beta CDR3 regions from RNA transcripts. A set of HTBI primers served as the primers for a first-round RT-PCR of the TCR CDR3. MiXCR, run by TCRdb on the multiplex PCR reads, gives a single entry per CDR3 protein. In the table there are about 560,000 distinct CDR3 sequences, under 60% of which are singletons. This clonotype was counted a few times. Newly diagnosed patients aged 18 to 65 had hyperthyroidism of under 2 months' duration.

The sequenced material came from peripheral blood or thyroid tissue (not recorded which). This receptor was obtained from a woman in her late teens or twenties with Graves' hyperthyroidism. V gene TRBV25-1 combines with J gene TRBJ1-2, with 8 nucleotides matching TRBD1. CDR3 in amino acids: CAGQGLYGYTF. CDR3 bases: TGTGCCGGACAGGGACTCTATGGCTACACCTTC.